These T cell receptor beta chains were read from a single sample in a study of beta chain features in type 1 diabetes. Profiled with immunoSEQ multiplex PCR; TCRdb holds only in-frame clones, not every one. The repertoire includes almost 250,000 clones, about 14% of them detected once, and 0.026% sits in the top ten. Material for sequencing was naive CD4+ T cells from blood. The source of these receptors is a woman in her thirties or forties in good health. CDR3s include the opening cysteine and the closing phenylalanine or tryptophan. The D gene is left open where the match is weak. Clone size is shown for a subset of rows, as once, few, many or a class of expanded clone.

d_gene: NA
v_gene: TRBV7-6
abundance: few
j_gene: TRBJ2-1
CDR3nt: TGTGCCGCCACCGGCCTAGCCGACTCCAATGAGCAGTTCTTC
CDR3aa: CAATGLADSNEQFF

d_gene: NA
v_gene: TRBV19
abundance: few
j_gene: TRBJ1-2
CDR3nt: TGTGCCAGTAGTACCAAACAGGGATTCAACTATGGCTACACCTTC
CDR3aa: CASSTKQGFNYGYTF

d_gene: NA
v_gene: TRBV7-9
abundance: few
j_gene: TRBJ1-4
CDR3nt: TGTGCCAGCAGCTCTCAGGGAAACAATGAAAAACTGTTTTTT
CDR3aa: CASSSQGNNEKLFF

d_gene: NA
v_gene: TRBV19
abundance: few
j_gene: TRBJ1-2
CDR3nt: TGTGCCAGTAATACAGGCGTCTTCTATGGCTACACCTTC
CDR3aa: CASNTGVFYGYTF

d_gene: TRBD1
v_gene: TRBV18
abundance: few
j_gene: TRBJ2-7
CDR3nt: TGTGCCAGCTCACCGGACAGGGTTACCAACGAGCAGTACTTC
CDR3aa: CASSPDRVTNEQYF

d_gene: NA
v_gene: TRBV6-5
abundance: few
j_gene: TRBJ1-1
CDR3nt: TGTGCCAGCAGTTACTCCGTTTGGCTCAGTGAAGCTTTCTTT
CDR3aa: CASSYSVWLSEAFF

d_gene: TRBD1
v_gene: TRBV29-1
abundance: few
j_gene: TRBJ2-5
CDR3nt: TGCAGCGTTGACAGGGGGTTTTCTGGGACCCAGTACTTC
CDR3aa: CSVDRGFSGTQYF

d_gene: NA
v_gene: TRBV11-2
abundance: few
j_gene: TRBJ1-6
CDR3nt: TGTGCCAGCAGCGGCGGTTTGGTCTATAATTCACCCCTCCACTTT
CDR3aa: CASSGGLVYNSPLHF

d_gene: NA
v_gene: TRBV7-9
abundance: few
j_gene: TRBJ2-1
CDR3nt: TGTGCCAGCAGCTTAGCGACAGGCACCCGAGGACAGTTCTTC
CDR3aa: CASSLATGTRGQFF

d_gene: TRBD2
v_gene: TRBV5-4
abundance: NA
j_gene: TRBJ2-7
CDR3nt: TGTGCCAGCAGCTTGAGCGGGGCACTTAGCTACGAGCAGTACTTC
CDR3aa: CASSLSGALSYEQYF

d_gene: NA
v_gene: TRBV19
abundance: few
j_gene: TRBJ2-2
CDR3nt: TGTGCCAGTAGTCCAACGCGCAGGGAGCTGTTTTTT
CDR3aa: CASSPTRRELFF

d_gene: NA
v_gene: TRBV7-9
abundance: few
j_gene: TRBJ2-3
CDR3nt: TGTGCCAGCAGCTTAGAGAGGGCTAGCACAGATACGCAGTATTTT
CDR3aa: CASSLERASTDTQYF

d_gene: NA
v_gene: TRBV4-2
abundance: few
j_gene: TRBJ2-2
CDR3nt: TGTGCCAGCAGCCAAGATGGAACAGGGTACACCGGGGAGCTGTTTTTT
CDR3aa: CASSQDGTGYTGELFF

d_gene: NA
v_gene: TRBV10-3
abundance: NA
j_gene: TRBJ1-4
CDR3nt: TGTGCCATCAGTCCCACGGGGGCTAATGAAAAACTGTTTTTT
CDR3aa: CAISPTGANEKLFF

d_gene: NA
v_gene: TRBV6-5
abundance: few
j_gene: TRBJ2-7
CDR3nt: TGTGCCAGCAGCCGATACGGGACAATGAAAGAGCAGTACTTC
CDR3aa: CASSRYGTMKEQYF

d_gene: NA
v_gene: TRBV12-5
abundance: NA
j_gene: TRBJ1-2
CDR3nt: TGTGCTAGTGGTTTTTCTTTGGGGAGCTATGGCTACACCTTC
CDR3aa: CASGFSLGSYGYTF

d_gene: NA
v_gene: TRBV7-2
abundance: NA
j_gene: TRBJ2-5
CDR3nt: TGTGCCAGCAGCTTAGCCCGACAAGCCCGGGAGACCCAGTACTTC
CDR3aa: CASSLARQARETQYF

d_gene: NA
v_gene: TRBV6-5
abundance: NA
j_gene: TRBJ2-5
CDR3nt: TGTGCCAGCAGTTACCCCGCGAGGGGGGAGACCCAGTACTTC
CDR3aa: CASSYPARGETQYF

d_gene: TRBD1
v_gene: TRBV19
abundance: NA
j_gene: TRBJ1-1
CDR3nt: TGTGCCAGTAGTCCCCAAGGCCGACAGGGGGTTGGTGAAGCTTTCTTT
CDR3aa: CASSPQGRQGVGEAFF

d_gene: NA
v_gene: TRBV15
abundance: few
j_gene: TRBJ2-7
CDR3nt: TGTGCCACCAGCAGAGGCGTGGGGGCCAACTACGAGCAGTACTTC
CDR3aa: CATSRGVGANYEQYF

d_gene: TRBD2
v_gene: TRBV2
abundance: NA
j_gene: TRBJ2-4
CDR3nt: TGTGCCAGCAGTCAACTAGCGAAGGCCAAAAACATTCAGTACTTC
CDR3aa: CASSQLAKAKNIQYF

d_gene: TRBD2
v_gene: TRBV13
abundance: NA
j_gene: TRBJ2-3
CDR3nt: TGTGCCAGCAGCTTAAGGACTAGCGGGGGCACAGATACGCAGTATTTT
CDR3aa: CASSLRTSGGTDTQYF

d_gene: NA
v_gene: TRBV5-1
abundance: few
j_gene: TRBJ1-1
CDR3nt: TGCGCCAGTTCCCGGGGGGGCAGCCCCTTTGAAGCTTTCTTT
CDR3aa: CASSRGGSPFEAFF

d_gene: NA
v_gene: TRBV21-1
abundance: NA
j_gene: TRBJ1-2
CDR3nt: TGTGCCCCCCCATCGGGGGATTGCTATGGCTACACCTTC
CDR3aa: CAPPSGDCYGYTF

d_gene: TRBD1
v_gene: TRBV5-1
abundance: few
j_gene: TRBJ1-2
CDR3nt: TGCGCCAGCAGCCCGGGTGCAGGGGGCGCCGACTATGGCTACACCTTC
CDR3aa: CASSPGAGGADYGYTF

d_gene: TRBD1
v_gene: TRBV5-4
abundance: NA
j_gene: TRBJ1-2
CDR3nt: TGTGCCAGCAGCCGAGGGACAGGGAACACCTTC
CDR3aa: CASSRGTGNTF

d_gene: TRBD2
v_gene: TRBV5-1
abundance: NA
j_gene: TRBJ2-7
CDR3nt: TGCGCCAGGATGACTAGCGGGGTCTGCGAGCAGTACTTC
CDR3aa: CARMTSGVCEQYF

d_gene: TRBD2
v_gene: TRBV9
abundance: few
j_gene: TRBJ2-7
CDR3nt: TGTGCCAGCAGTCCCGGGGGGGGGTACGAGCAGTACTTC
CDR3aa: CASSPGGGYEQYF

d_gene: NA
v_gene: TRBV6-6
abundance: NA
j_gene: TRBJ2-1
CDR3nt: TGTGCCAGCAGTCAGGACTCATATGAGCAGTTCTTC
CDR3aa: CASSQDSYEQFF